This T cell receptor (beta chain) was obtained from a study of T cells expressing NK-cell markers. The study, taken as a whole, reports: In several donors, dominant clonotypes made up about 28.3-60.1% of CD3+CD56-NKG2C+ cells.

Using the 5' RACE reads, TCRdb records one entry per CDR3 protein without DNA. The sample is made up of roughly 420,000 distinct CDR3 sequences, and the top ten hold 7.3% of it. This CDR3 comprises 18 residues. Of note for this clonotype: Its antigen remains unidentified.

The sequence was collected from a woman aged 18-70 years in good health. The sample consisted of blood T cells: a sorted CD56 or NKG2C T cell subset, CD4+ or CD8+ T cells, or bulk PBMC T cells (not recorded which). The chain links TRBV12-3 or TRBV12-4 to TRBJ2-2; TCRdb's D call of TRBD2 is untestable without DNA. The CDR3 loop reads CASSFPLAGEGGSGELFF.